Following are 21 T cell receptor beta chains from one sample sequenced in a study of regulatory T cells in long-lasting Graves disease. Both iRepertoire HTBI primers and Arm-PCR of CDR3 regions were used to build the TCR beta libraries. TCRdb re-analysed the multiplex PCR reads in MiXCR, keeping a single row per CDR3 protein. In the table there are 420,000 or so distinct CDR3 sequences, around 15% of which are singletons. The time point: newly diagnosed GD, antithyroid drugs for less than 3 months. PBMC-extracted RNA yielded the TCR library. This same sample was also part of a study on T cells in Graves' hyperthyroidism and ophthalmopathy.

The material was peripheral blood mononuclear cells (PBMCs), obtained at new diagnosis, from a patient treated with antithyroid drugs. The receptors here all came from a young woman with Graves disease.

The chain is built from TRBV6-1 and TRBJ2-1; 9 nucleotides match TRBD1. J gave up 3 bases and V 2 bases, and 2 bases lay outside the gene matches. This CDR3 spans 15 amino acids. In germline, CDR1 is MNHNS, CDR2 SASEGT. This chain's CDR3 is CASSEWGQGYNEQFF. CDR3 coding DNA: TGTGCCAGCAGTGAATGGGGACAGGGCTACAATGAGCAGTTCTTC.

The J gene is TRBJ1-2, the V gene TRBV5-4, with D maybe TRBD1 (6 bases). Trimming left V 4 bases short and J 5 bases short, with 15 bases between. CDR1 is SGHNT and CDR2 is YYREEE in the germline V gene (reference sequence). The CDR3 totals 14 residues. This CDR3 reads CASSPGAGVYGYTF. For the CDR3, the DNA is TGTGCCAGCAGCCCAGGGGCAGGGGTATATGGCTACACCTTC.

This clonotype showed up just a few times. CDR3 DNA sequence: TGTGCCAGCAGTCGACAAGCGGGAGGCACCTACGAGCAGTACTTC. Translating it yields CASSRQAGGTYEQYF. The chain employs TRBV27 and TRBJ2-7; 9 bases fit TRBD2. The CDR3 has 15 amino acids. V lost 5 bases, J lost 2 bases, and 7 bases stayed unmatched. Per germline, CDR1 MNHEY and CDR2 SMNVEV (reference sequence).

This clonotype was counted ten times or more. The V and J genes are TRBV12-3 or TRBV12-4 and TRBJ2-7; D possibly matches TRBD1 or TRBD2 (5 bases each). CDR3 length: 15 amino acids. V was clipped by 1 base and J by 1 base, with 11 bases between them. The chain's CDR3 is CASSLGDGGSYEQYF. DNA of the CDR3: TGTGCCAGCAGTTTAGGGGACGGAGGTTCCTACGAGCAGTACTTC.

A few counts support this clonotype. The V gene is TRBV19, the J gene TRBJ1-1; TRBD1 agrees at 9 bases. This CDR3 has 14 residues. In germline, CDR1 is LNHDA, CDR2 SQIVND (reference sequence). Trimming took 5 bases from V and 6 from J; bases not matched to a gene: 7. The CDR3 bases are TGTGCCAGTAGTGTCCGGGACAGGGCCCCTGAAGCTTTCTTT. Translation: CASSVRDRAPEAFF.

This clonotype has a count of ten or more. The V gene is TRBV5-1, the J gene TRBJ1-1; tentatively, D is TRBD1 (5 bases). CDR1 SGHRS and CDR2 YFSETQ come from the germline V gene. Trimming left V 2 bases short and J 1 base short, with 9 bases between. This CDR3 is built from 14 residues. CDR3 amino acids: CASSFAGKNTEAFF. In nucleotides, the CDR3 is TGCGCCAGCAGCTTCGCAGGGAAGAACACTGAAGCTTTCTTT.

This clonotype was counted at least ten times. The gene calls are TRBV28 and TRBJ2-3; 7 positions agree with TRBD1. The length of the CDR3 is 14 residues. Germline values: CDR1 MDHEN, CDR2 SYDVKM. With 6 bases clipped from V and 5 bases from J, the junction kept 8 bases outside the gene matches. The CDR3 coding sequence is TGTGCCAGCAGAGCGACAGGGACGGTAGATACGCAGTATTTT. This codes for CASRATGTVDTQYF.

This clonotype was picked up one time. V usage is TRBV4-1 and J usage is TRBJ1-2; TRBD1 agrees at 7 bases. This CDR3 is built from 17 residues. The germline gives CDR1 MGHRA, CDR2 YSYEKL. V dropped 1 base and J dropped 5; count of bases not matched to a gene: 13. CDR3 DNA: TGCGCCAGCAGCCAAGTCCCTCGGACAGGAATGAAATATGGCTACACCTTC. This gives the protein CASSQVPRTGMKYGYTF.

In this sample, this clonotype turned up a few times. V usage is TRBV2 and J usage is TRBJ1-6; D ambiguous. The V end was cut by 7 bases, the J end by 5 bases, with 9 bases between. Germline V gene lookup returns CDR1 SNHLY and CDR2 FYNNEI. The CDR3 sequence is 13 residues long. The CDR3 reads CASNYLDNSPLHF. DNA of the CDR3: TGTGCCAGCAACTACCTAGATAATTCACCCCTCCACTTT.

To note about this clonotype: Just one base apart from a much larger clone, this may be a read error. V gene TRBV28 combines with J gene TRBJ2-3; D unresolved. With the DNA end fitting TRBJ2-1 better, the J assignment may be wrong. The CDR3 spans 14 residues. Germline values: CDR1 MDHEN, CDR2 SYDVKM. CDR3: CASSLMNRYDEQFF. DNA for the CDR3: TGTGCCAGCAGTTTAATGAACAGATATGACGAGCAGTTCTTC.

This chain joins TRBV27 and TRBJ2-3, with no clear D. Germline V gene sequence: CDR1 MNHEY, CDR2 SMNVEV (reference sequence). CDR3 length: 13 amino acids. The V and J ends lost 1 base and 4 bases respectively, with 6 bases between them. In nucleotides, the CDR3 is TGTGCCAGCAGTTTATACCCTCCAGATACGCAGTATTTT. It yields the protein CASSLYPPDTQYF.

This clonotype has at least ten counts. The chain links TRBV28 to TRBJ2-3; no definite D call. V lost 5 bases and J 4 bases, leaving 7 bases between the germline ends. The germline gives CDR1 MDHEN, CDR2 SYDVKM. CDR3 size: 12 residues. The CDR3 loop reads CASSAYPDTQYF. For the CDR3, the DNA is TGTGCCAGCAGTGCCTATCCAGATACGCAGTATTTT.

The chain joins TRBV5-1 to TRBJ1-1; D is uncertain. With 4 bases removed from V and 1 base from J, the gap between germline ends came to 8 bases. The CDR3 totals 13 residues. Germline lookup yields CDR1 SGHRS and CDR2 YFSETQ. CDR3 residues: CASSDHPNTEAFF. The CDR3 DNA sequence: TGCGCCAGCAGCGACCACCCGAACACTGAAGCTTTCTTT.

A note on this clonotype: This may arise from a read error, as a much more abundant clone is one base away. This likely comes from a read error, as the CDR3 has no conserved phenylalanine or tryptophan at its end. The rearrangement joins TRBV6-1 to TRBJ1-5; D possibly corresponds to TRBD1 (6 bases). The CDR3 contains 14 residues. V lost 4 bases and J 5 bases, leaving 12 bases between the germline ends. Germline loops: CDR1 MNHNS, CDR2 SASEGT. CDR3 sequence (DNA): TGTGCCAGCAGTGGCAGGGGAACGTATCAGCCCCAGCATTTA. Residues: CASSGRGTYQPQHL.

The sample holds many counts of this clonotype. This chain links TRBV2 with TRBJ2-1; possible D gene TRBD1, 6 bases. The V end was cut by 7 bases, the J end by 8 bases, with 15 bases between. CDR1 is SNHLY and CDR2 is FYNNEI in the germline V gene. This CDR3 has 13 amino acids. The CDR3 reads CASKATGIYEQFF. CDR3 nucleotides: TGTGCCAGCAAGGCCACAGGGATTTATGAGCAGTTCTTC.

This clonotype was counted many times. CDR3: CASGGVSTDTQYF. CDR3 bases: TGTGCCAGCGGGGGGGTTAGCACAGATACGCAGTATTTT. The chain joins TRBV11-2 to TRBJ2-3, with 7 bases fitting TRBD2. The germline V gene encodes CDR1 SGHAT and CDR2 FQNNGV. This CDR3 is 13 amino acids long. Trimming cost V 8 bases and J 0 bases; bases outside gene matches: 2.

This clonotype showed up many times. The CDR3 reads CASSDYNTGELFF. The DNA for the CDR3 is TGTGCCAGCAGTGACTACAACACCGGGGAGCTGTTTTTT. This rearrangement joins TRBV27 to TRBJ2-2; D may be TRBD2 (5 bases). V was shortened by 5 bases and J by 2 bases, with 6 bases between the two germline ends. Germline V CDR1 and CDR2: MNHEY, SMNVEV (reference sequence). The length of the CDR3 is 13 residues.

This clonotype was seen repeatedly, ten times or more. At one of its ends the junction is not consistent with the germline gene, which may arise from a read error. The rearrangement uses TRBV10-3 and TRBJ2-1; TRBD2 aligns across 14 bases. The CDR3 runs 16 residues. The germline V gene encodes CDR1 ENHRY and CDR2 SYGVKD. The CDR3 loop reads CATSSPGLAGVYEQFF. CDR3 nucleotide sequence: TGTGCCACCAGTTCACCGGGACTAGCGGGAGTCTATGAGCAGTTCTTC.

This clonotype was counted a few times. V gene TRBV6-1 combines with J gene TRBJ2-1; D might be TRBD2 (5 bases). There are 12 residues in the CDR3. In germline, CDR1 is MNHNS, CDR2 SASEGT. V was trimmed by 7 bases and J by 3 bases, leaving 7 bases between them. The CDR3 is CASTDYYNEQFF. The CDR3 DNA sequence: TGTGCCAGCACCGACTACTACAATGAGCAGTTCTTC.

At least ten counts were recorded for this clonotype. This sequence joins TRBV7-9 and TRBJ2-1, with 13 bases lining up with TRBD2. The trim removed 5 bases at V and 3 bases at J, leaving 7 bases unmatched. This CDR3 comprises 17 residues. Germline loops: CDR1 SEHNR, CDR2 FQNEAQ (reference sequence). CDR3 amino acids: CASSQGLAGVFYNEQFF. The CDR3 DNA sequence: TGTGCCAGCAGCCAAGGACTAGCGGGAGTTTTCTACAATGAGCAGTTCTTC.

This clonotype was seen a handful of times. V and J are TRBV29-1 and TRBJ1-4, with 10 bases matching TRBD1. Losses at the gene ends were 6 bases for V and 6 bases for J; bases not matched to a gene: 4. The CDR3 runs to 13 residues. In germline, CDR1 is SQVTM, CDR2 ANQGSEA. CDR3 nucleotide sequence: TGCAGCGTGCCCGGGACAGGGGATGAAAAACTGTTTTTT. This encodes CSVPGTGDEKLFF. Supplemented by reference TRBV29-1 and TRBJ1-4, the full variable domain reads SAVISQKPSRDICQRGTSLTIQCQVDSQVTMMFWYRQQPGQSLTLIATANQGSEATYESGFVIDKFPISRPNLTFSTLTVSNMSPEDSSIYLCSVPGTGDEKLFFGSGTQLSVL.